The entry below gives a single T cell receptor (beta chain) sequence along with its context. What it binds is unknown. PCR employed 60 Vbeta and 13 Jbeta primers. TCRdb's copy holds only in-frame clones and misses some; the assay was immunoSEQ multiplex PCR. The sample lists approximately 91,000 clones, about 89% occurring once. The entry originates in a study of cytomegalovirus exposure and HLA in healthy donors. Notes on the study in general: Most likely, a cluster of highly shared sequence variants arose as a sequencing artifact. A missense variant in DCLRE1C was later tied to TCR beta V- and J-gene trimming. TCR association rates varied by HLA locus in a later analysis, with DRB1 highest and HLA-C lowest.

V lost 4 bases and J lost 7, with 14 bases in between. Per the germline V gene, CDR1 is SEHNR and CDR2 is FQNEAQ (reference sequence). This CDR3 has 13 residues. The sequenced material came from PBMCs. The sequence came from a man aged 25-40 years in good health and CMV-seropositive. The genes are TRBV7-9 and TRBJ2-7, with a tentative D call TRBD1 (6 bases). The CDR3 DNA sequence: TGTGCCAGCAGCTCAACAGGGAATGGAGAGCAGTACTTC. It is translated as CASSSTGNGEQYF.